This entry features one T cell receptor (beta chain) sequence. Its antigen is undetermined. The sample comes from a study of T cell repertoires in cytomegalovirus infection. As for the study in general: Public TCR beta signatures provided an indication of both CMV infection and a matching HLA type.

Each CDR3 protein is one row after TCRdb ran MiXCR on the reads. The table records 310,000 or so distinct CDR3 sequences, 17% of them present only once. General study findings and limits: HLA-C-restricted CMV-specific TCR beta clonotypes prevailed in the ex vivo response.

The clonotype was recovered from a human donor in good health (CMV status not recorded). Some clones in this sample may be carry-over from other donors' samples. Sequenced material: PBMCs.

This CDR3 reads CASRVLQGRFQPQHF. The DNA of the CDR3 is TGTGCCAGCCGTGTGCTACAGGGGAGGTTCCAGCCCCAGCATTTT. The chain employs TRBV6-1 and TRBJ1-5; 7 bases line up with TRBD1. CDR3 length: 15 residues. After removal of 8 bases from V and 7 bases from J, the junction contained 14 bases not matched to a gene. CDR1 and CDR2 from the germline V gene are MNHNS and SASEGT.